The rows below give T cell receptor beta chains drawn from one sample of a study of blood T cell repertoires in COVID-19. Repertoires were generated with immunoSEQ multiplex PCR, while TCRdb's copy carries only in-frame clones and drops some. The table records around 130,000 clones, around nine tenths of them present only once. The specimen sequenced was peripheral blood. Every receptor here comes from a human donor in a cohort sampled during active COVID-19. CDR3s include the opening cysteine and the closing phenylalanine or tryptophan. D genes are given only for firm matches. Expanded clones are given a class, and other clones once, few, many or no size at all.

d_gene	v_gene	abundance	j_gene	CDR3aa	CDR3nt
NA	TRBV29-1	few	TRBJ1-4	CSVEDPQGSTNEKLFF	TGCAGCGTTGAAGATCCCCAGGGTTCAACTAATGAAAAACTGTTTTTT
NA	TRBV23-1	NA	TRBJ2-1	CASSARGGEQFF	TGCGCCAGCAGTGCCCGGGGTGGTGAGCAGTTCTTC
NA	TRBV11-2	few	TRBJ2-6	CASSLWANGANVLTF	TGTGCCAGCAGCTTATGGGCTAACGGGGCCAACGTCCTGACTTTC
NA	TRBV4-1	NA	TRBJ2-5	CASSQVGSQETQYF	TGCGCCAGCAGCCAAGTCGGTTCCCAAGAGACCCAGTACTTC
NA	TRBV28	once	TRBJ1-6	CASSPRGYYNSPLHF	TGTGCCAGCAGTCCCAGGGGATATTATAATTCACCCCTCCACTTT
NA	TRBV27	NA	TRBJ1-5	CASSFTGHNQPQHF	TGTGCCAGCAGTTTTACAGGACATAATCAGCCCCAGCATTTT
NA	TRBV19	NA	TRBJ1-1	CASSPPLYRDIEAFF	TGTGCCAGTAGTCCCCCTCTCTACCGGGACATTGAAGCTTTCTTT
NA	TRBV28	NA	TRBJ1-2	CASSSTGELTIYGYTF	TGTGCCAGCAGTTCCACGGGGGAACTGACAATCTATGGCTACACCTTC
NA	TRBV4-2	NA	TRBJ2-3	CASSRGGATDTDTQYF	TGTGCCAGCAGCCGGGGGGGGGCTACCGACACAGATACGCAGTATTTT
TRBD2	TRBV7-2	once	TRBJ2-3	CASSLGPAGGSDTQYF	TGTGCCAGCAGCTTAGGTCCAGCGGGGGGGTCAGATACGCAGTATTTT
TRBD1	TRBV28	many	TRBJ2-7	CASSRRDRGFQQYF	TGTGCCAGCAGTAGACGGGACAGGGGATTCCAGCAGTACTTC
NA	TRBV7-8	NA	TRBJ2-7	CASSSRYEQYF	TGTGCCAGCAGCTCGAGGTACGAGCAGTACTTC
TRBD1	TRBV2	NA	TRBJ1-1	CASSLEGTGAGRTEAFF	TGTGCCAGCAGTCTGGAGGGGACAGGGGCCGGTAGAACTGAAGCTTTCTTT
NA	TRBV5-1	NA	TRBJ1-3	CASSQSGAGNTIYF	TGCGCCAGCAGCCAGAGCGGGGCTGGAAACACCATATATTTT
TRBD2	TRBV2	NA	TRBJ2-5	CASKLAGGISETQYF	TGTGCCAGCAAACTAGCGGGGGGTATAAGTGAGACCCAGTACTTC
NA	TRBV10-2	NA	TRBJ1-2	CASSGGQHYTF	TGCGCCAGCAGCGGAGGACAGCACTACACCTTC
TRBD2	TRBV6-5	NA	TRBJ2-5	CASSYSGGQETQYF	TGTGCCAGCAGTTATAGCGGGGGACAAGAGACCCAGTACTTC
NA	TRBV28	NA	TRBJ2-5	CASSLGYRTSETQYF	TGTGCCAGCAGTTTGGGGTACAGGACCTCAGAGACCCAGTACTTC
NA	TRBV25-1	NA	TRBJ2-5	CASTRGFVPQETQYF	TGTGCCAGCACTCGGGGATTCGTCCCCCAAGAGACCCAGTACTTC
TRBD1	TRBV6-5	NA	TRBJ1-4	CASRRRQGGHEKLFF	TGTGCCAGCAGGCGCAGACAGGGAGGACATGAAAAACTGTTTTTT
NA	TRBV11-1	once	TRBJ1-2	CASSPDRNYGYTF	TGTGCCAGCAGCCCGGACAGAAACTATGGCTACACCTTC
NA	TRBV6-4	NA	TRBJ1-2	CASRIRPGSGGYTF	TGTGCCAGCAGAATAAGACCGGGTTCTGGAGGCTACACCTTC
NA	TRBV6-5	NA	TRBJ2-7	CASSYSSVGRSYEQYF	TGTGCCAGCAGTTACTCCTCTGTAGGAAGGAGCTACGAGCAGTACTTC
NA	TRBV13	NA	TRBJ1-2	CASSVNPRDTYGYTF	TGTGCCAGCAGCGTAAACCCCCGGGACACCTATGGCTACACCTTC
TRBD1	TRBV5-1	NA	TRBJ2-7	CASSYRTGHYEQYF	TGCGCCAGCAGCTACCGGACAGGGCACTACGAGCAGTACTTC
TRBD2	TRBV6-1	few	TRBJ2-2	CATSSGGTGELFF	TGTGCCACCTCTAGCGGGGGGACCGGGGAGCTGTTTTTT
NA	TRBV28	NA	TRBJ1-3	CASSLPPPRVGNTIYF	TGTGCCAGCAGTTTACCCCCGCCCAGGGTTGGGAACACCATATATTTT
TRBD2	TRBV11-2	once	TRBJ2-7	CASSQIGGGSYEQYF	TGTGCCAGCAGCCAAATTGGGGGGGGAAGCTACGAGCAGTACTTC
NA	TRBV6-1	once	TRBJ1-3	CASSDGFSGNTIYF	TGTGCCAGCAGTGACGGGTTCTCTGGAAACACCATATATTTT
TRBD2	TRBV20-1	NA	TRBJ2-7	CSASPNGLAGFYEQYF	TGCAGTGCTAGTCCTAATGGACTAGCGGGATTCTACGAGCAGTACTTC
NA	TRBV15	NA	TRBJ1-4	CATSRVTGVNEKLFF	TGTGCCACCAGCAGAGTGACAGGCGTTAATGAAAAACTGTTTTTT
NA	TRBV29-1	NA	TRBJ2-7	CSVEFGSYEQYF	TGCAGCGTTGAATTTGGCAGCTACGAGCAGTACTTC
NA	TRBV10-2	NA	TRBJ1-5	CASSESSNQPQHF	TGCGCCAGCAGTGAGTCATCAAATCAGCCCCAGCATTTT
TRBD2	TRBV27	NA	TRBJ2-5	CASREAGGQETQYF	TGTGCCAGCAGAGAGGCGGGAGGCCAGGAGACCCAGTACTTC
NA	TRBV19	few	TRBJ2-1	CASTLGNREYNEQFF	TGTGCCAGTACCCTGGGGAACAGGGAGTACAATGAGCAGTTCTTC
NA	TRBV27	NA	TRBJ2-5	CASFPRGTVLQETQYF	TGTGCCAGCTTCCCTCGGGGGACAGTGTTACAAGAGACCCAGTACTTC
TRBD1	TRBV30	NA	TRBJ2-3	CAWSRQGPDTQYF	TGTGCCTGGAGTCGACAGGGTCCAGATACGCAGTATTTT
NA	TRBV28	NA	TRBJ1-1	CASSFPFTTENTEAFF	TGTGCCAGCAGTTTCCCCTTTACTACCGAGAACACTGAAGCTTTCTTT
TRBD2	TRBV7-2	NA	TRBJ2-7	CASSSASGGSYEQYF	TGTGCCAGCAGCTCCGCTAGCGGGGGGTCCTACGAGCAGTACTTC
TRBD1	TRBV5-8	NA	TRBJ1-6	CASSLGQGNSPLHF	TGTGCCAGCAGCTTGGGACAGGGTAATTCACCCCTCCACTTT
NA	TRBV2	NA	TRBJ2-2	CASLLTGELFF	TGTGCCAGCCTACTCACCGGGGAGCTGTTTTTT
TRBD2	TRBV7-9	once	TRBJ2-2	CASSLVLGGTGELFF	TGTGCCAGCAGCTTAGTACTGGGAGGGACCGGGGAGCTGTTTTTT
NA	TRBV6-4	NA	TRBJ1-6	CASSATGPDSPLHF	TGTGCCAGCAGTGCCACCGGTCCGGATTCACCCCTCCACTTT
TRBD2	TRBV11-2	NA	TRBJ2-2	CASSFLAGVYGTGELFF	TGTGCCAGCAGCTTTCTGGCGGGAGTGTATGGTACCGGGGAGCTGTTTTTT
NA	TRBV19	few	TRBJ1-5	CASRRETNNQPQHF	TGTGCCAGTAGGAGGGAAACGAACAATCAGCCCCAGCATTTT
TRBD1	TRBV15	NA	TRBJ2-6	CATSRVRGQASGANVLTF	TGTGCCACCAGCAGAGTGAGGGGACAGGCATCCGGGGCCAACGTCCTGACTTTC
TRBD1	TRBV20-1	NA	TRBJ2-1	CVTPRGHEQFF	TGCGTAACCCCCAGGGGGCATGAGCAGTTCTTC
TRBD1	TRBV7-8	once	TRBJ2-7	CASSWDRGSYEQYF	TGTGCCAGCAGCTGGGACAGGGGCTCCTACGAGCAGTACTTC
TRBD1	TRBV5-1	NA	TRBJ1-2	CAPRTGDYGYTF	TGCGCCCCGAGAACAGGGGACTATGGCTACACCTTC
NA	TRBV28	NA	TRBJ2-3	CASSPSGSLASDTQYF	TGTGCCAGCAGCCCCTCGGGATCCCTGGCGTCAGATACGCAGTATTTT
NA	TRBV29-1	NA	TRBJ2-3	CSVEGALQDTQYF	TGCAGCGTTGAAGGGGCGCTTCAGGATACGCAGTATTTT
NA	TRBV6-5	once	TRBJ2-1	CASSYGSGENEQFF	TGTGCCAGCAGTTACGGTTCGGGAGAGAATGAGCAGTTCTTC
TRBD1	TRBV28	NA	TRBJ2-5	CASSPGTGGRETQYF	TGTGCCAGCAGCCCCGGGACAGGGGGGAGAGAGACCCAGTACTTC
NA	TRBV4-1	NA	TRBJ1-5	CASSQATDRQPQHF	TGCGCCAGCAGCCAGGCCACTGACAGGCAGCCCCAGCATTTT
TRBD2	TRBV27	NA	TRBJ2-2	CASSLRTGLANTGELFF	TGTGCCAGCAGTTTACGGACGGGACTAGCGAACACCGGGGAGCTGTTTTTT
NA	TRBV19	NA	TRBJ1-5	CASNPTLTNQPQHF	TGTGCCAGTAACCCGACACTTACCAATCAGCCCCAGCATTTT
NA	TRBV24-1	NA	TRBJ2-1	CATSVTGSSSYNEQFF	TGTGCCACCAGTGTAACCGGGAGCAGCTCCTACAATGAGCAGTTCTTC
NA	TRBV25-1	NA	TRBJ1-4	CATTGRQAEKLFF	TGTGCCACCACGGGAAGACAGGCCGAAAAACTGTTTTTT
NA	TRBV19	NA	TRBJ2-3	CASTGAGTDTQYF	TGTGCCAGTACAGGGGCGGGCACAGATACGCAGTATTTT